These 17 T cell receptor beta chains were all obtained from the same sample, sequenced in a study of spatial heterogeneity in lung cancer. One entry per CDR3 protein results from TCRdb running MiXCR on the 5' RACE reads. Altogether about 1,500 distinct CDR3 sequences are present, 5.9% being singletons, with the ten largest covering 56%. Time point noted: sample taken at primary tumor resection. Overall study results and limits: Counts of expanded alpha and beta TCRs within tumors tracked the tumor nonsynonymous mutation count.

The antigens for these receptors are not known. The input for sequencing was lung tumor tissue, taken at surgery. The receptors derive from a female donor with early-stage non-small cell lung cancer.

This clonotype was picked up one time. A much larger clone lies a single base off, so this may be a read error. The J gene is TRBJ1-1, the V gene TRBV5-1; D is perhaps TRBD1 (5 bases). Germline V gene lookup returns CDR1 SGHRS and CDR2 YFSETQ. The CDR3 runs 13 residues. This CDR3 reads CVSSRDSETEAFF. The CDR3 coding sequence is TGCGTCAGCTCCAGGGACTCTGAAACTGAAGCTTTCTTT.

By sample share, this clonotype is medium-sized. The V gene is TRBV6-1, the J gene TRBJ1-3; TRBD1 might be the D (5 bases). The CDR3 spans 15 residues. CDR1 and CDR2 from the germline V gene are MNHNS and SASEGT. Trimming pared 6 bases from V and 3 bases from J, leaving 15 bases between. The DNA for the CDR3 is TGTGCCAGCAGCCCCGACAGTTACAGTGGAAACACCATATATTTT. Its translation is CASSPDSYSGNTIYF.

By frequency in the sample, this clonotype is medium-sized. The chain is built from TRBV7-8 and TRBJ2-3; 9 bases agree with TRBD2. The CDR3 sequence is 16 residues long. CDR1 and CDR2 (germline): SGHVS, FQNEAQ. Trimming removed 5 bases from V and 2 bases from J; junction bases left unmatched: 8. CDR3 DNA sequence: TGTGCCAGCAGCAGGGGGGCGGGAGGGCCCACAGATACGCAGTATTTT. This sequence encodes CASSRGAGGPTDTQYF.

Comment on this clonotype: Mismatch with germline at one junction end may stem from a read error. The rearrangement uses TRBV30 and TRBJ2-1; unclear D gene. From germline, CDR1 is GTSNPN and CDR2 SVGIG (reference sequence). There are 11 residues in the CDR3. CDR3 coding DNA: TGTGCCAGGAGATCCTACAATGAGCAGTTCTTC. Its protein is CARRSYNEQFF.

This clonotype is judged medium-sized. This chain joins TRBV7-9 and TRBJ2-7, with D perhaps TRBD1 (6 bases). Trimming shortened V by 0 bases and J by 6 bases, and 9 bases separated the two germline ends. The CDR3 runs to 13 residues. The germline CDR1 and CDR2 sequences are SEHNR and FQNEAQ (reference sequence). For the CDR3, the DNA is TGTGCCAGCAGCTTAGCAGGGGGATCCGAGCAGTACTTC. This translates into CASSLAGGSEQYF.

This clonotype was seen ten or more times. This chain connects TRBV7-9 to TRBJ2-3, with D hard to call. CDR3 size: 15 residues. V gave up 3 bases and J gave up 0 bases, with 10 bases separating them. Germline lookup yields CDR1 SEHNR and CDR2 FQNEAQ (reference sequence). Written as DNA, the CDR3 is TGTGCCAGCAGCTTCAAGGGCCGGAGCACAGATACGCAGTATTTT. Residues: CASSFKGRSTDTQYF.

By share of the sample, this clonotype is medium-sized. V and J are TRBV5-6 and TRBJ2-1; 7 bases line up with TRBD2. CDR3 length: 15 amino acids. With 2 bases clipped from V and 7 bases from J, the junction kept 9 bases outside the gene matches. Germline CDR1 and CDR2: SGHDT and YYEEEE. CDR3 nucleotides: TGTGCCAGCAGCTTTAGTTCGCGGGAGTGGAATGAGCAGTTCTTC. As protein: CASSFSSREWNEQFF. Looking up the rest from reference TRBV5-6 and TRBJ2-1 gives the full variable domain: DAGVTQSPTHLIKTRGQQVTLRCSPKSGHDTVSWYQQALGQGPQFIFQYYEEEERQRGNFPDRFSGHQFPNYSSELNVNALLLGDSALYLCASSFSSREWNEQFFGPGTRLTVL.

There are a few counts of this clonotype. V is TRBV10-3 and J is TRBJ1-3, with 7 bases that match TRBD1. The CDR3 extends over 16 amino acids. V lost 7 bases and J lost 0; bases outside the gene matches: 9. CDR1 is ENHRY and CDR2 is SYGVKD in the germline V gene. CDR3: CAINPGTVDSGNTIYF. The CDR3 coding sequence is TGTGCCATCAATCCCGGGACAGTCGACTCTGGAAACACCATATATTTT.

This clonotype is medium-sized. The gene calls are TRBV5-6 and TRBJ2-7; D call uncertain. The CDR3 is made up of 13 amino acids. Trimming pared 3 bases from V and 4 bases from J, leaving 11 bases between. The V gene's germline CDR1 is SGHDT and CDR2 YYEEEE. The CDR3 loop reads CASSSPDKYEQYF. CDR3 sequence (DNA): TGTGCCAGCAGCTCCCCTGACAAGTACGAGCAGTACTTC. Full variable domain (remainder filled in from reference TRBV5-6 and TRBJ2-7): DAGVTQSPTHLIKTRGQQVTLRCSPKSGHDTVSWYQQALGQGPQFIFQYYEEEERQRGNFPDRFSGHQFPNYSSELNVNALLLGDSALYLCASSSPDKYEQYFGPGTRLTVT.

This rearrangement joins TRBV7-9 to TRBJ1-1; 10 nucleotides align to TRBD1. V lost 5 bases, J lost 6 bases, and 3 bases stayed unmatched. Germline V gene data show CDR1 as SEHNR and CDR2 as FQNEAQ (reference sequence). The CDR3 extends over 13 amino acids. CDR3 coding DNA: TGTGCCAGCAGCCCCGGACAGGGGGCTGAAGCTTTCTTT. Amino acids: CASSPGQGAEAFF. Based on the CDR3 plus reference TRBV7-9 and TRBJ1-1, the full variable domain is DTGVSQNPRHKITKRGQNVTFRCDPISEHNRLYWYRQTLGQGPEFLTYFQNEAQLEKSRLLSDRFSAERPKGSFSTLEIQRTEQGDSAMYLCASSPGQGAEAFFGQGTRLTVV.

This clonotype was recorded at least ten times. The gene calls are TRBV11-2 and TRBJ2-7; maybe TRBD1 (6 bases). The CDR3 covers 14 residues. Trimming shortened V by 5 bases and J by 7 bases, and 18 bases separated the two germline ends. The V gene's germline CDR1 is SGHAT and CDR2 FQNNGV. The CDR3 spells CASSLADRTLEQYF. The CDR3 DNA sequence: TGTGCCAGCAGCCTAGCTGACAGGACCCTGGAGCAGTACTTC.

By share of the sample, this clonotype is medium-sized. The chain joins TRBV6-5 to TRBJ2-2; 7 bases map to TRBD1. The CDR3 totals 14 residues. V was pared by 7 bases and J by 3 bases, with 5 bases of the junction left unmatched. The germline V gene encodes CDR1 MNHEY and CDR2 SVGAGI. The CDR3 sequence is CASKGRGYTGELFF. The DNA for the CDR3 is TGTGCCAGCAAAGGCAGGGGGTACACCGGGGAGCTGTTTTTT.

This clonotype is medium-sized within its sample. This chain connects TRBV20-1 to TRBJ2-3; D is possibly TRBD1 (6 bases). Between the trimmed V and J ends, which lost 7 bases and 0 bases, there was a span of 11 bases. The CDR3 runs 13 residues. The germline V gene has CDR1 DFQATT and CDR2 SNEGSKA (reference sequence). DNA of the CDR3: TGCAGTGGCGATGGGGGCAGCACAGATACGCAGTATTTT. This translates into CSGDGGSTDTQYF.

This clonotype is categorized as medium-sized. The J gene is TRBJ1-3, the V gene TRBV29-1; D gene ambiguous. CDR1 SQVTM and CDR2 ANQGSEA come from the germline V gene. This CDR3 is 15 amino acids long. V was trimmed by 4 bases and J by 0 bases, leaving 13 bases between them. CDR3 loop: CSVGGIQSSGNTIYF. The CDR3 DNA reads TGCAGCGTTGGCGGCATACAAAGCTCTGGAAACACCATATATTTT. The variable domain in full, completed from reference TRBV29-1 and TRBJ1-3, reads SAVISQKPSRDICQRGTSLTIQCQVDSQVTMMFWYRQQPGQSLTLIATANQGSEATYESGFVIDKFPISRPNLTFSTLTVSNMSPEDSSIYLCSVGGIQSSGNTIYFGEGSWLTVV.

By share, this clonotype ranks as large. V usage is TRBV13 and J usage is TRBJ1-4; 8 nucleotides line up with TRBD1. The V gene end was trimmed by 4 bases and the J gene end by 7 bases; junction bases not matched to a gene: 8. The V gene's germline CDR1 is PRHDT and CDR2 FYEKMQ (reference sequence). The CDR3 contains 15 residues. CDR3 nucleotide sequence: TGTGCCAGCAGCTCGACAGGGGAATGGGGTGAAAAACTGTTTTTT. Translating it yields CASSSTGEWGEKLFF.

This clonotype is labeled medium-sized. The chain combines TRBV14 with TRBJ1-1; D is possibly TRBD1 (6 bases). Trimming removed 3 bases at V and 1 base at J, with 12 bases between. Looked up from germline, CDR1 is SGHDN and CDR2 is FVKESK. This CDR3 has 15 residues. The CDR3, as DNA: TGTGCCAGCAGCCAGATGGACAGTCGGAACACTGAAGCTTTCTTT. This encodes CASSQMDSRNTEAFF.

This clonotype turned up a few times. V usage is TRBV3-1 and J usage is TRBJ2-5; D assignment may be TRBD1 or TRBD2 (6 bases each). Trimming stripped 3 bases from V and 5 bases from J, with 10 bases between. The CDR3 is made up of 13 amino acids. Per the germline V gene, CDR1 is LGHDT and CDR2 is YNNKEL (reference sequence). The CDR3 DNA is TGTGCCAGCAGCCAGTCGGGGGCCGAGACCCAGTACTTC. This sequence encodes CASSQSGAETQYF.